A selection of T cell receptor beta chains follows, all from one sample in a study of blood T cell repertoires in COVID-19. Measured with immunoSEQ multiplex PCR; TCRdb has only the in-frame clones, and not every one. In the table there are about 210,000 clones, around three quarters of which are singletons. Material: peripheral blood. These receptors all stem from a woman in her seventies with acute or convalescent COVID-19. The CDR3 runs from the conserved cysteine through the conserved F or W. Fields, in order: V gene, D gene, J gene, clone size, CDR3 DNA, CDR3 protein. The D gene is left open where the match is weak. Rows may omit the clone size; those that give it use once, few, many or a size class.

>TRBV7-2|TRBD2|TRBJ2-7|-
TGTGCCAGCAGCCCGACTAGCGGGGAAGCCTACGAGCAGTACTTC
CASSPTSGEAYEQYF
>TRBV4-1|TRBD2|TRBJ2-5|-
TGCGCCAGCAGCCAAGGCACTAGCGGGGGGGCCGGCGAGACCCAGTACTTC
CASSQGTSGGAGETQYF
>TRBV20-1|-|TRBJ2-2|-
TGCAGTGCTGCCAGGGGCGGGGAGCTGTTTTTT
CSAARGGELFF
>TRBV19|-|TRBJ2-2|few
TGTGCCAGTAGTAATTCAGGTCCAACCGGGGAGCTGTTTTTT
CASSNSGPTGELFF
>TRBV10-3|-|TRBJ1-2|few
TGTGCCATCAGTGAGAGCGGAGACGACTATGGCTACACCTTC
CAISESGDDYGYTF
>TRBV11-2|TRBD1|TRBJ2-7|-
TGTGCCAGCAGCTGGGAAGATGACAGGGCCTACGAGCAGTACTTC
CASSWEDDRAYEQYF
>TRBV3-1/TRBV3-2|-|TRBJ2-2|-
TGTGCCAGCAGCCGGGGGGAACCTTTGGGCACCGGGGAGCTGTTTTTT
CASSRGEPLGTGELFF
>TRBV19|-|TRBJ2-7|-
TGTGCCAGTAGTATCGAGACTTTAATCGGTAACGAGCAGTACTTC
CASSIETLIGNEQYF
>TRBV11-3|TRBD1|TRBJ2-2|few
TGTGCCAGCAGCTCCCAAGACAGGGGTCGGACCGGGGAGCTGTTTTTT
CASSSQDRGRTGELFF
>TRBV19|TRBD1|TRBJ1-5|-
TGTGCCAGTAGTATGGGCACAACAGGGGGCAATCAGCCCCAGCATTTT
CASSMGTTGGNQPQHF
>TRBV29-1|TRBD2|TRBJ2-4|-
TGCAGCGTTTTAGGACTAGCGGGAACCAAAAACATTCAGTACTTC
CSVLGLAGTKNIQYF
>TRBV3-1/TRBV3-2|-|TRBJ2-5|-
TGTGCCAGCAGCCAAGGAGCGGTAGGCCGGGACCAGTACTTC
CASSQGAVGRDQYF
>TRBV19|TRBD2|TRBJ2-4|-
TGTGCCAGTAGTATAATAGCGGGGGAGGTGAACATTCAGTACTTC
CASSIIAGEVNIQYF
>TRBV21-1|-|TRBJ2-3|once
TGTGCCAGCAGCAAAAGACTAGCGGGATCTATATTCACAGATACGCAGTATTTT
CASSKRLAGSIFTDTQYF
>TRBV7-2|TRBD2|TRBJ2-4|-
TGTGCCAGCAGCTCGCGAGGGACTAGCGGCGGCCTAGCCAAAAACATTCAGTACTTC
CASSSRGTSGGLAKNIQYF
>TRBV4-2|TRBD2|TRBJ2-1|-
TGTGCCAGCAGCCAAGAGGGTTCTAGCGGGGGGGCCAATGAGCAGTTCTTC
CASSQEGSSGGANEQFF
>TRBV5-1|-|TRBJ2-1|-
TGCGCCAGCAGCTGGCCTAGAACAGGGATTCATGAGCAGTTCTTC
CASSWPRTGIHEQFF
>TRBV12-5|-|TRBJ2-5|-
TGTGCTAGTGCCCCACCCTCGCGGCAGGGCGAAGAGACCCAGTACTTC
CASAPPSRQGEETQYF
>TRBV7-9|TRBD2|TRBJ2-7|few
TGTGCCAGCAGCTTAGGAGCTAGCGGGCTCTACGAGCAGTACTTC
CASSLGASGLYEQYF
>TRBV5-1|-|TRBJ2-3|-
TGCGCCAGCAGCACCCTAGACAGGCGCACAGATACGCAGTATTTT
CASSTLDRRTDTQYF
>TRBV7-6|TRBD2|TRBJ2-7|few
TGTGCCAGCAGCTTAAGCGGGGGTTCCTCCTACGAGCAGTACTTC
CASSLSGGSSYEQYF
>TRBV7-8|TRBD1|TRBJ1-1|-
TGTGCCAGCAGCCAGGGACAGGGGAGAACTGAAGCTTTCTTT
CASSQGQGRTEAFF
>TRBV6-4|-|TRBJ1-4|-
TGTGCCAGCAGTGAACAGAGGGGGGAAAAACTGTTTTTT
CASSEQRGEKLFF
>TRBV13|TRBD2|TRBJ2-7|-
TGTGCCAGCAGATCCCGGACTAGCGGGGGGCCAGGATCGTGGGCCTACGAGCAGTACTTC
CASRSRTSGGPGSWAYEQYF
>TRBV2|TRBD2|TRBJ2-3|few
TGTGCCAGCACACGGGGGGGAGCCACAGATACGCAGTATTTT
CASTRGGATDTQYF
>TRBV6-5|TRBD1|TRBJ1-2|-
TGTGCCAGCAGTTCGGGACAGTTGGGCAATGGCTACACCTTC
CASSSGQLGNGYTF
>TRBV29-1|-|TRBJ1-3|-
TGCAGCGTTGAAGCCCCAGTTTCTGGAAACACCATATATTTT
CSVEAPVSGNTIYF
>TRBV9|-|TRBJ2-7|-
TGTGCCAGCAGCGTAGGACGACACGACGTGGAGCAGTACTTC
CASSVGRHDVEQYF
>TRBV10-3|TRBD2|TRBJ2-1|-
TGTGCCATCGAGGGTCGAACGGGGGGGAGCGGTGAGCAGTTCTTC
CAIEGRTGGSGEQFF
>TRBV2|-|TRBJ1-5|-
TGTGCCAGCGGGGACATGCTTCAATCAGGGGACCAGCATTTT
CASGDMLQSGDQHF
>TRBV4-1|TRBD1|TRBJ1-1|-
TGCGCCAGCAGCCATCCCCGGGACAGGGGGCTGGTGAACACTGAAGCTTTCTTT
CASSHPRDRGLVNTEAFF
>TRBV27|TRBD1|TRBJ2-5|-
TGTGCCAGCAGCCTCACTTACAGGGGTCGAGAGACCCAGTACTTC
CASSLTYRGRETQYF
>TRBV4-1|-|TRBJ2-5|-
TGCGCCAGCAGCCAAGGGCAGGGTTCGTTTGCCCCAGAGACCCAGTACTTC
CASSQGQGSFAPETQYF
>TRBV5-1|TRBD1|TRBJ2-1|-
TGCGCCAGCAGCTTGGCCGGGACAGGGGGGATCAATGAGCAGTTCTTC
CASSLAGTGGINEQFF
>TRBV6-1|TRBD1|TRBJ1-4|-
TGTGCCAGCAGTGAGGTTAGGGGACAGGGTTCTGAAAAACTGTTTTTT
CASSEVRGQGSEKLFF
>TRBV3-1/TRBV3-2|-|TRBJ1-1|once
TGTGCCAGCAGCCGAACAACCCGAGGAGACACTGAAGCTTTCTTT
CASSRTTRGDTEAFF
>TRBV5-1|-|TRBJ1-2|-
TGCGCCAGCAGCTTGGGGACAGCAAAGGGCGATGGCTACACCTTC
CASSLGTAKGDGYTF
>TRBV3-1/TRBV3-2|-|TRBJ2-5|-
TGTGCCAGCCGAGGAGCAAAAGAAACCCAGTACTTC
CASRGAKETQYF
>TRBV7-2|TRBD1|TRBJ2-3|-
TGTGCCAGCAGCCACTATTCACAGGGGGCGGACACAGATACGCAGTATTTT
CASSHYSQGADTDTQYF
>TRBV19|TRBD1|TRBJ2-2|-
TGTGCCAGTAGTCCAATGGACAGGGTTATGACCGGGGAGCTGTTTTTT
CASSPMDRVMTGELFF